These T cell receptor beta chains were read from a single sample in a study of immune cell composition in non-small cell lung cancer. Clones were sequenced by immunoSEQ multiplex PCR, and TCRdb holds only the in-frame ones, with some missing. In the table there are thousands of clones, about 78% of which are singletons. Specimen: lung tumor tissue. The source of these receptors is a human donor with non-small cell lung cancer. Both conserved end residues are part of each CDR3. The order of the fields is clone size, D gene, V gene, J gene, CDR3 DNA, CDR3 protein. D genes are given only for firm matches. The listing skips clone size in some rows; elsewhere it reads once, few, many or a size class.

clone size: .; D gene: .; V gene: TRBV18; J gene: TRBJ2-3; CDR3 DNA: TGTGCCAGCTCACCGTATTCCATCGTTGGAGGCACAGATACGCAGTATTTT; CDR3 protein: CASSPYSIVGGTDTQYF
clone size: .; D gene: .; V gene: TRBV7-6; J gene: TRBJ1-4; CDR3 DNA: TGTGCCAGCAGCTTAAACCATCGCACTAATGAAAAACTGTTTTTT; CDR3 protein: CASSLNHRTNEKLFF
clone size: .; D gene: .; V gene: TRBV19; J gene: TRBJ1-3; CDR3 DNA: TGTGCCAGCATGTTCAGGGTATCCGGAAACACCATATATTTT; CDR3 protein: CASMFRVSGNTIYF
clone size: .; D gene: TRBD1; V gene: TRBV7-2; J gene: TRBJ1-6; CDR3 DNA: TGTGCCAGCAGACCGGACAGGAGCTCCTATAATTCACCCCTCCACTTT; CDR3 protein: CASRPDRSSYNSPLHF
clone size: .; D gene: .; V gene: TRBV6-1; J gene: TRBJ1-5; CDR3 DNA: TGTGCCAGCAGCCCGACTCCCACCGCGAGGCAGCCCCAGCATTTT; CDR3 protein: CASSPTPTARQPQHF
clone size: .; D gene: .; V gene: TRBV7-2; J gene: TRBJ1-1; CDR3 DNA: TGTGCCAGCAGCCGGACCCTAGACACTGAAGCTTTCTTT; CDR3 protein: CASSRTLDTEAFF
clone size: .; D gene: TRBD1; V gene: TRBV25-1; J gene: TRBJ1-2; CDR3 DNA: TGTGCCAGCAGTATTCCCGGGACAGGGGAAAATGGCTACACCTTC; CDR3 protein: CASSIPGTGENGYTF
clone size: .; D gene: .; V gene: TRBV10-2; J gene: TRBJ1-5; CDR3 DNA: TGCGCCAGCAGTGATGGTGGGAGCAATCAGCCCCAGCATTTT; CDR3 protein: CASSDGGSNQPQHF
clone size: .; D gene: TRBD1; V gene: TRBV2; J gene: TRBJ1-2; CDR3 DNA: TGTGCCAGCAGGCCCCGGGGGGCGGGACAGGGGCTTCGTAACTATGGCTACACCTTC; CDR3 protein: CASRPRGAGQGLRNYGYTF
clone size: .; D gene: TRBD1; V gene: TRBV11-2; J gene: TRBJ2-2; CDR3 DNA: TGTGCCAGCAGCTTAGATAGGACAGGCGGGTTCACCGGGGAGCTGTTTTTT; CDR3 protein: CASSLDRTGGFTGELFF
clone size: large; D gene: .; V gene: TRBV5-1; J gene: TRBJ2-3; CDR3 DNA: TGCGCCAGCAGCTTGGAAACCCAGGGTAACGCAGATACGCAGTATTTT; CDR3 protein: CASSLETQGNADTQYF
clone size: once; D gene: .; V gene: TRBV29-1; J gene: TRBJ1-2; CDR3 DNA: TGCAGCGTTGACGGGGGGAACTATGGCTACACCTTC; CDR3 protein: CSVDGGNYGYTF
clone size: .; D gene: .; V gene: TRBV10-3; J gene: TRBJ2-1; CDR3 DNA: TGTGCCATCAGTGAGTCAGGGGACTCTAGTGAGCAGTTCTTC; CDR3 protein: CAISESGDSSEQFF
clone size: .; D gene: .; V gene: TRBV25-1; J gene: TRBJ2-7; CDR3 DNA: TGTGCCAGCAGTGCTCGACCGGGACTCCATCCCTCCTACGAGCAGTACTTC; CDR3 protein: CASSARPGLHPSYEQYF
clone size: .; D gene: TRBD1; V gene: TRBV6-4; J gene: TRBJ1-4; CDR3 DNA: TGTGCCAGCAGTTACAGGGGGCTGGGCAGGAGCACTAATGAAAAACTGTTTTTT; CDR3 protein: CASSYRGLGRSTNEKLFF
clone size: few; D gene: TRBD2; V gene: TRBV7-3; J gene: TRBJ2-3; CDR3 DNA: TGTGCCAGCAGCTTAACAGCCAGCGGGGGGCCCCTGAGCACAGATACGCAGTATTTT; CDR3 protein: CASSLTASGGPLSTDTQYF
clone size: .; D gene: TRBD1; V gene: TRBV5-8; J gene: TRBJ1-1; CDR3 DNA: TGCGCCAGCAGCCACCGACAGGGGGGGACTGAAGCTTTCTTT; CDR3 protein: CASSHRQGGTEAFF
clone size: .; D gene: .; V gene: TRBV29-1; J gene: TRBJ1-4; CDR3 DNA: TGCAGCGTTGGGGCAGAGACTAATGAAAAACTGTTTTTT; CDR3 protein: CSVGAETNEKLFF
clone size: .; D gene: .; V gene: TRBV6-5; J gene: TRBJ1-5; CDR3 DNA: TGTGCCAGCAGTTCCGGGGCCTCCGGGGATCAGCCCCAGCATTTT; CDR3 protein: CASSSGASGDQPQHF
clone size: .; D gene: .; V gene: TRBV5-1; J gene: TRBJ1-4; CDR3 DNA: TGCGCCAGCTCCCGAGGCCCTTTCGCGGCAACTAATGAAAAACTGTTTTTT; CDR3 protein: CASSRGPFAATNEKLFF
clone size: large; D gene: .; V gene: TRBV28; J gene: TRBJ1-2; CDR3 DNA: TGTGCCAGCAGCTCTACAGGGAACTATGGCTACACCTTC; CDR3 protein: CASSSTGNYGYTF
clone size: .; D gene: .; V gene: TRBV6-1; J gene: TRBJ1-5; CDR3 DNA: TGTGCCAGCAGTGAAGGGGTTAGGGACAATCAGCCCCAGCATTTT; CDR3 protein: CASSEGVRDNQPQHF
clone size: .; D gene: .; V gene: TRBV20-1; J gene: TRBJ1-2; CDR3 DNA: TGCACCGCGGGAGGTAACTATGGCTACACCTTC; CDR3 protein: CTAGGNYGYTF
clone size: medium-sized; D gene: .; V gene: TRBV28; J gene: TRBJ2-3; CDR3 DNA: TGTGCCAGCAGTCCTCACTCGACGGGGGTTCTCACAGATACGCAGTATTTT; CDR3 protein: CASSPHSTGVLTDTQYF
clone size: .; D gene: .; V gene: TRBV28; J gene: TRBJ1-1; CDR3 DNA: TGTGCCAGCAGTTTCAGGGAAATTAACACTGAAGCTTTCTTT; CDR3 protein: CASSFREINTEAFF
clone size: .; D gene: .; V gene: TRBV21-1; J gene: TRBJ2-5; CDR3 DNA: TGTGCCAGCAGCAAAGTTGAGACCTCCGGGCCCTCCCACCAAGAGACCCAGTACTTC; CDR3 protein: CASSKVETSGPSHQETQYF
clone size: once; D gene: TRBD1; V gene: TRBV5-1; J gene: TRBJ1-2; CDR3 DNA: TGCGCCAGCAGCTCTGACAGGGTTCTCTATGGCTACACCTTC; CDR3 protein: CASSSDRVLYGYTF
clone size: .; D gene: .; V gene: TRBV5-6; J gene: TRBJ2-7; CDR3 DNA: TGTGCCAGCAGCCCGGGTCCGGCGGGTGAGCAGTACTTC; CDR3 protein: CASSPGPAGEQYF
clone size: .; D gene: TRBD1; V gene: TRBV27; J gene: TRBJ1-4; CDR3 DNA: TGTGCCAGCAGTTTCAGGGGGTTAAATGAAAAACTGTTTTTT; CDR3 protein: CASSFRGLNEKLFF
clone size: once; D gene: .; V gene: TRBV5-1; J gene: TRBJ1-1; CDR3 DNA: TGCGCCAGCAGCTTGGTAGGAGGGGATGATGAAGCTTTCTTT; CDR3 protein: CASSLVGGDDEAFF
clone size: .; D gene: .; V gene: TRBV4-3; J gene: TRBJ1-6; CDR3 DNA: TGCGCCAGCAGCCTCCTTCCGGGGGATAATTCACCCCTCCACTTT; CDR3 protein: CASSLLPGDNSPLHF
clone size: .; D gene: .; V gene: TRBV11-1; J gene: TRBJ1-5; CDR3 DNA: TGTGCCAGCAGCTCCGGCAGGGATCAGCCCCAGCATTTT; CDR3 protein: CASSSGRDQPQHF
clone size: .; D gene: .; V gene: TRBV5-5; J gene: TRBJ2-7; CDR3 DNA: TGTGCCAGCAGCTTGGCCGTCGGAAACTCCTACGAGCAGTACTTC; CDR3 protein: CASSLAVGNSYEQYF
clone size: .; D gene: .; V gene: TRBV19; J gene: TRBJ1-4; CDR3 DNA: TGTGCCAGTAGTATGAGGGGCGCCGATGAAAAACTGTTTTTT; CDR3 protein: CASSMRGADEKLFF
clone size: .; D gene: .; V gene: TRBV19; J gene: TRBJ2-1; CDR3 DNA: TGTGCCAGTAGTATTATGGCGGAGGGCAATGAGCAGTTCTTC; CDR3 protein: CASSIMAEGNEQFF
clone size: .; D gene: .; V gene: TRBV6-6; J gene: TRBJ1-2; CDR3 DNA: TGTGCCAGCACGGACGGAAGATTTAACTGGGAGGGTGGCTACACCTTC; CDR3 protein: CASTDGRFNWEGGYTF
clone size: .; D gene: .; V gene: TRBV18; J gene: TRBJ2-2; CDR3 DNA: TGTGCCAGCTCACCACAGGGAGCCGGGGAGCTGTTTTTT; CDR3 protein: CASSPQGAGELFF
clone size: .; D gene: .; V gene: TRBV7-2; J gene: TRBJ2-7; CDR3 DNA: TGTGCCAGCAGCCTACGGACAACCTACGAGCAGTACTTC; CDR3 protein: CASSLRTTYEQYF